The rows below give T cell receptor beta chains drawn from one sample of a study of beta chain features in type 1 diabetes. Data came from immunoSEQ multiplex PCR; TCRdb stores just in-frame clones and leaves some out. The table lists 600,000 to 650,000 clones, around 16% of them singletons. The sequenced sample consisted of naive CD4+ T cells from blood. These receptors were collected from a man aged 18 to 30 in good health. The CDR3 runs from the conserved cysteine through the conserved F or W. Rows may omit the clone size; those that give it use once, few, many or a size class.

abundance	v_gene	j_gene	CDR3aa
.	TRBV19	TRBJ1-1	CASSPNRDRVEAFF
.	TRBV7-2	TRBJ2-7	CASSLVTGGKSSYEQYF
.	TRBV30	TRBJ2-5	CAWTPGDWGQQETQYF
.	TRBV4-3	TRBJ2-5	CASSPAPGAPEETQYF
few	TRBV7-2	TRBJ2-3	CASSPVPGGLITDTQYF
.	TRBV28	TRBJ2-7	CASSRERGWQYF
.	TRBV9	TRBJ2-7	CASSVGSTSGIYEQYF
few	TRBV18	TRBJ1-1	CASSPAGVPNTEAFF
.	TRBV9	TRBJ1-2	CASSVGDSPRGYGYTF
.	TRBV7-6	TRBJ2-3	CASSLPGVADTQYF
.	TRBV6-5	TRBJ2-2	CASTVGTFTGELFF
.	TRBV15	TRBJ1-1	CATSRDRGQGEAFF
.	TRBV5-4	TRBJ2-1	CASRLGQGVSYNEQFF
.	TRBV6-5	TRBJ2-7	CASRTGPVLQYF
.	TRBV7-8	TRBJ1-1	CASSPLAPGPTEAFF
few	TRBV28	TRBJ2-4	CASRTGGRSAKNIQYF
.	TRBV7-2	TRBJ1-2	CASSASGGTYGYTF